What follows is one T cell receptor beta chain and its context. The data are from a study of blood T cell repertoires in COVID-19. Study-level background: The United States, Italy and Spain were the sources of the acute and convalescent COVID-19 samples.

With V trimmed by 1 base and J by 5 bases, 7 bases remained unmatched. Germline V CDR1 and CDR2: SGHVS, FNYEAQ. This CDR3 spans 16 amino acids. Authors' processing steps: Counts of nucleated cells, estimated from reference gene primer amplification, were obtained. Produced via immunoSEQ multiplex PCR; TCRdb's table is partial and in-frame only. Clonal size and the V and J genes are those of that table, whereas D and trimming came from the DNA. The table includes 130,000 to 150,000 clones, roughly 89% detected once. The specimen sequenced was peripheral blood. This sequence was found in a human donor in a cohort sampled during active COVID-19. The rearrangement joins TRBV7-6 to TRBJ1-5; 8 positions match TRBD1. The CDR3 loop reads CASSLGTRGLDQPQHF. The CDR3 region has the DNA TGTGCCAGCAGCTTAGGGACCAGGGGGCTGGATCAGCCCCAGCATTTT. Full variable domain (remainder filled in from reference TRBV7-6 and TRBJ1-5): GAGVSQSPRYKVTKRGQDVALRCDPISGHVSLYWYRQALGQGPEFLTYFNYEAQQDKSGLPNDRFSAERPEGSISTLTIQRTEQRDSAMYRCASSLGTRGLDQPQHFGDGTRLSIL.